The source of this TCR beta chain is a study of response to subunit inactivated influenza vaccine. Study-wide results and caveats: The authors suggested that few new T cells are recruited per seasonal influenza vaccination.

TCRdb re-analysed the RT-PCR reads in MiXCR, keeping a single row per CDR3 protein. The sample has 530,000 or so distinct CDR3 sequences, 11% to 15% seen once. Germline values: CDR1 ENHRY, CDR2 SYGVKD. The length of the CDR3 is 15 residues. The V and J ends lost 3 bases and 0 bases respectively, with 9 bases between them. This clonotype has more than one count but fewer than ten. Its antigen is still unknown. The clonotype originates from a man aged 45 to 65 who received an inactivated influenza vaccine. This chain links TRBV10-3 with TRBJ1-3; D gene uncertain. The material was PBMCs from blood, obtained about 11 days after vaccination. The CDR3, as DNA: TGTGCCATCAGTGATCCCGGGAGCTCTGGAAACACCATATATTTT. Its protein product is CAISDPGSSGNTIYF.